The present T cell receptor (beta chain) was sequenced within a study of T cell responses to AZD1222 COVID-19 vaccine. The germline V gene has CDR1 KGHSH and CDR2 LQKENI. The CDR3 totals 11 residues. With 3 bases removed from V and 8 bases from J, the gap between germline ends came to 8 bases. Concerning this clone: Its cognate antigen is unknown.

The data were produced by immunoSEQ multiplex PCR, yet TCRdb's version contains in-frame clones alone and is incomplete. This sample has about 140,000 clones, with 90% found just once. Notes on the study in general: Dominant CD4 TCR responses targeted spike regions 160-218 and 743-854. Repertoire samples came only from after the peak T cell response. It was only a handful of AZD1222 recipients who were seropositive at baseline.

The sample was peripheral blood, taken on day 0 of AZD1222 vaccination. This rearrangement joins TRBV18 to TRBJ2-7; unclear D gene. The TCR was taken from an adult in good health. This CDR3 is CASSPGNQQYF. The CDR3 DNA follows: TGTGCCAGCTCACCGGGGAACCAGCAGTACTTC.